This T cell receptor beta chain was sequenced in a study of blood T cells in healthy people across ages. Notes on the study in general: In these data, TCR beta diversity tracked strongly with naive T cell percentage.

Healthy Caucasians from Russia aged 6 to 90 served as donors. Next came a second PCR, run for roughly 6 to 11 cycles, which used a sample-barcoded 5' primer along with a J-beta primer mix. Tagging of each cDNA molecule was performed by a template-switch adaptor with 12 random nucleotides. There were at least 2.5 million CDR3-containing paired-end reads obtained from each sample. From the 5' RACE reads, TCRdb called clonotypes with MiXCR, one entry per CDR3 protein. Of 780,000 or so distinct CDR3 sequences listed, roughly three fifths are singletons. Germline V gene data show CDR1 as SNHLY and CDR2 as FYNNEI. V lost 3 bases to trimming and J lost 2 bases, with 13 bases between them. The CDR3 consists of 15 residues. In the case of this clonotype: As yet, its antigen is unknown.

The sequence was collected from a man in his forties in good health. The chain couples TRBV2 to TRBJ2-5; D remains ambiguous. Sequenced material: blood. The CDR3 loop is CASSENPGWQETQYF. As DNA, the CDR3 is TGTGCCAGCAGTGAGAACCCCGGGTGGCAAGAGACCCAGTACTTC. The whole variable domain, remainder taken from reference TRBV2 and TRBJ2-5, is EPEVTQTPSHQVTQMGQEVILRCVPISNHLYFYWYRQILGQKVEFLVSFYNNEISEKSEIFDDQFSVERPDGSNFTLKIRSTKLEDSAMYFCASSENPGWQETQYFGPGTRLLVL.